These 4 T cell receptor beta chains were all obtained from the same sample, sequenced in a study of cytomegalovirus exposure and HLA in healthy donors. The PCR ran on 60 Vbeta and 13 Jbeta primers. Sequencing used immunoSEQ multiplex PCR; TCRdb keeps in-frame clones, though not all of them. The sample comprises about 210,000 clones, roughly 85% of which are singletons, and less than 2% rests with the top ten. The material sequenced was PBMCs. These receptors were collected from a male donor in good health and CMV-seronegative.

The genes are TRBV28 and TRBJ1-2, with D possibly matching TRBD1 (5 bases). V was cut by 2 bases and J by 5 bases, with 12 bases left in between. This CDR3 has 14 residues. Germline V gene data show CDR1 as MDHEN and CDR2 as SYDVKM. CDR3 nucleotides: TGTGCCAGCAGTTTAAGGTTCGCAGGGTATGGCTACACCTTC. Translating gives CASSLRFAGYGYTF.

The CDR3 region is CASSFKDRAYEQYF. Here the CDR3 DNA reads TGTGCCAGCAGCTTCAAGGACAGGGCCTACGAGCAGTACTTC. The V and J genes are TRBV7-9 and TRBJ2-7; 8 bases are shared with TRBD1. J gave up 2 bases and V 3 bases, and 3 bases lay outside the gene matches. Germline lookup yields CDR1 SEHNR and CDR2 FQNEAQ (reference sequence). The CDR3 has 14 amino acids.

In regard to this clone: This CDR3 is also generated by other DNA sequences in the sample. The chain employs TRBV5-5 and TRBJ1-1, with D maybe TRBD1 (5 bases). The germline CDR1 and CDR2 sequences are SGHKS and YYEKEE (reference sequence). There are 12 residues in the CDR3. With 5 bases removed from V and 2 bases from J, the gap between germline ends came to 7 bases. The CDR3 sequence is CASRQGNTEAFF. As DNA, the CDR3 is TGTGCCAGCAGGCAGGGCAACACTGAAGCTTTCTTT.

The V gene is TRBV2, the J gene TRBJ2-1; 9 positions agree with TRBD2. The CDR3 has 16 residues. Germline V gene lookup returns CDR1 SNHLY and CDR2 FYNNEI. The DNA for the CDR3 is TGTGCAACCACCCGAAGAGGGCGGGGGGGCTTGAATGAGCAGTTCTTC. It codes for CATTRRGRGGLNEQFF.